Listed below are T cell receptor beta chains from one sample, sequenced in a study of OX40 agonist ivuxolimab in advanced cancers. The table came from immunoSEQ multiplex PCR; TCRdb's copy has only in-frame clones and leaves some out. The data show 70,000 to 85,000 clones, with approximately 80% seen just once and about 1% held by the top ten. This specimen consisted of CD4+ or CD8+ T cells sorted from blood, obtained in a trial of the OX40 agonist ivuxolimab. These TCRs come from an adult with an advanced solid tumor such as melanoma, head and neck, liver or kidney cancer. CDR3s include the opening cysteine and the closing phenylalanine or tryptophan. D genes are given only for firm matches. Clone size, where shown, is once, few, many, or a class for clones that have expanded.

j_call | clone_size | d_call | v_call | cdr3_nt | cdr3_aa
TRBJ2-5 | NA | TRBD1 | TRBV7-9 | TGTGCCAGCAGCCAGCCGGGACAGCTAATCCAAGAGACCCAGTACTTC | CASSQPGQLIQETQYF
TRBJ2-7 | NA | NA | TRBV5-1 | TGCGCCAGCAGCTTGCAGACATACGGAGGTTACGAGCAGTACTTC | CASSLQTYGGYEQYF
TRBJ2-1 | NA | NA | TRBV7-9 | TGTGCCAGCAGCTTAGGGATCTCCTACAATGAGCAGTTCTTC | CASSLGISYNEQFF
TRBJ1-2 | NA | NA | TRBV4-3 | TGCGCCAGCAGCCAAGCGGCAGTGACTAACTATGGCTACACCTTC | CASSQAAVTNYGYTF
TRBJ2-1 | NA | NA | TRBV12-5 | TGTGCTAGTGGTTTGGGAATCTTCGACAATTACAATGAGCAGTTCTTC | CASGLGIFDNYNEQFF
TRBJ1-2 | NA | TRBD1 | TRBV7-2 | TGTGCCAGCAGCTCCGGACAGGGCTATGGCTACACCTTC | CASSSGQGYGYTF
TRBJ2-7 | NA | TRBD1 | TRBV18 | TGTGCCAGCTCCGGGGACAGGGCCTACGAGCAGTACTTC | CASSGDRAYEQYF
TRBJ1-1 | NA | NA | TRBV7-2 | TGTGCCAGCAGCTTCTCGACGTACCAATATGAAGCTTTCTTT | CASSFSTYQYEAFF
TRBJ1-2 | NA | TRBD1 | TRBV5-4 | TGTGCCAGCAGCCCAGGAACAGGGGCTAACTATGGCTACACCTTC | CASSPGTGANYGYTF
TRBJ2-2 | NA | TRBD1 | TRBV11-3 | TGTGCCAGCAGCTTAGAACAGGGGGCCGGCGGGGAGCTGTTTTTT | CASSLEQGAGGELFF
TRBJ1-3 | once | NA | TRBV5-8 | TGTGCCAGCAGCTTATCAGGGCCTGGAAACACCATATATTTT | CASSLSGPGNTIYF
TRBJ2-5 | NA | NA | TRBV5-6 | TGTGCCAGCAGCTTGGGCCTAATACAAGAGACCCAGTACTTC | CASSLGLIQETQYF
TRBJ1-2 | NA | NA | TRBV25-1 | TGTGCCAGCAGTGAAACGGGATCAAGGGGCTACACCTTC | CASSETGSRGYTF
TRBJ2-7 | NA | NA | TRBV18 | TGTGCCAGCTCACCTCCAGTGGCTCACTCCTTGGAGCAGTACTTC | CASSPPVAHSLEQYF
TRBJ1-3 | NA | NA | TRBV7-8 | TGTGCCAGCAGTTTTCAGGGACTCTCTGGAAACACCATATATTTT | CASSFQGLSGNTIYF
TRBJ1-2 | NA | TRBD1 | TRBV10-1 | TGCGCCACAGGGGACAGCTACTATGGCTACACCTTC | CATGDSYYGYTF
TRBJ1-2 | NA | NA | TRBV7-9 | TGTGCCAGCAGCTTATTGCCAGGGAAGGGAGGGTATGGCTACACCTTC | CASSLLPGKGGYGYTF
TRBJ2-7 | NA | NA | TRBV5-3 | TGTGCCAGAAGTGGGGCTAACGAGCAGTACTTC | CARSGANEQYF
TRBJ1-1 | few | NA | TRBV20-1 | TGCAGTGCTAGGTCATTAACTGAAGCTTTCTTT | CSARSLTEAFF
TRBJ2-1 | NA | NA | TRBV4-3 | TGCGCCAGCAGCCAAGGTTACCACAATGAGCAGTTCTTC | CASSQGYHNEQFF
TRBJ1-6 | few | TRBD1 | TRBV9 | TGTGCCAGCAGCGTCGGACAGGGAGGAAATTCACCCCTCCACTTT | CASSVGQGGNSPLHF
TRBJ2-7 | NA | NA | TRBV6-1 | TGTGCCAGCAGCGTGGACGGCTCCTACGAGCAGTACTTC | CASSVDGSYEQYF
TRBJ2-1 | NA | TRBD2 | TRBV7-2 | TGTGCCAGCAGCTCGGCTAGCGGGGGGAAAGTAAAAACCTACAATGAGCAGTTCTTC | CASSSASGGKVKTYNEQFF
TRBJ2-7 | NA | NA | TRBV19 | TGTGCCAGTAGTAGGCCGGGTCCCTACGAGCAGTACTTC | CASSRPGPYEQYF
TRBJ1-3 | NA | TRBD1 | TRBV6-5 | TGTGCCAGCAGTTACTCGTACAGGGGTGAAACCATATATTTT | CASSYSYRGETIYF
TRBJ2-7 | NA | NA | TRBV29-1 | TGCAGCGCCCGGTCTCGGGGCGAATCCGAGCAGTACTTC | CSARSRGESEQYF
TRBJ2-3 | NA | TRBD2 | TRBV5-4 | TGTGCCAGCAGGCCAGCGGGGGGGCGCACAGATACGCAGTATTTT | CASRPAGGRTDTQYF
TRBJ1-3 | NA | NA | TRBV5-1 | TGCGCCAGCAGCTTTGCGGGGGTCGACTCTGGAAACACCATATATTTT | CASSFAGVDSGNTIYF
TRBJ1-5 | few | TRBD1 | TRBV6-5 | TGTGCCAGCAGATACGGGACAGAAGGGGATCAGCCCCAGCATTTT | CASRYGTEGDQPQHF
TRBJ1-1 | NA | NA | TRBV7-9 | TGTGCCAGCAGCTTAGCGTACTGGGAGAAAGCTTTCTTT | CASSLAYWEKAFF
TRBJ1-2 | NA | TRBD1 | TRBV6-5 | TGTGCCAGCAGGACAGGGTTAGACTATGGCTACACCTTC | CASRTGLDYGYTF
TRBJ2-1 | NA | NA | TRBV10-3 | TGTGCCATCAGTGAGCCGTCCCAAAGGGAGCAGTTCTTC | CAISEPSQREQFF
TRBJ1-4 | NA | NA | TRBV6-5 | TGTGCCAGCAGTTACTCGATCAGGGCGGATGAAAAACTGTTTTTT | CASSYSIRADEKLFF
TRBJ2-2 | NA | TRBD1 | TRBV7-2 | TGTGCCAGCAGCTTCCATAGAGGGGGCATCGCCGGGGAGCTGTTTTTT | CASSFHRGGIAGELFF
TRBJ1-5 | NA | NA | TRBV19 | TGTGCCAGTCGACAAGGTCATAGCAATCAGCCCCAGCATTTT | CASRQGHSNQPQHF
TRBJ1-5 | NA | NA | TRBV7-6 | TGTGCCAGCAGCTTAAACTCGGATCAGCCCCAGCATTTT | CASSLNSDQPQHF
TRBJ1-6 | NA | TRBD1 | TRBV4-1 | TGCGCCAGCAGCCAAGGAAATCCCGGGACAGGGTTATACTCACCCCTCCACTTT | CASSQGNPGTGLYSPLHF
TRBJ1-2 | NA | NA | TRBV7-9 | TGTGCCAGCAGCCAAGAAGGGTATGGGGGAAACTATGGCTACACCTTC | CASSQEGYGGNYGYTF
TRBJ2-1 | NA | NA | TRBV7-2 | TGTGCCAGCAGCTTCTCAGGGGCCAGCTCCTACAATGAGCAGTTCTTC | CASSFSGASSYNEQFF
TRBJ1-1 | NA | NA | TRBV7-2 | TGTGCCAGCAGCTTAGCTCCGTTTGGGGACCTGGGCACTGAAGCTTTCTTT | CASSLAPFGDLGTEAFF
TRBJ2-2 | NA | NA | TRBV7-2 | TGTGCCAGCAGTCGGACGAACACCGGGGAGCTGTTTTTT | CASSRTNTGELFF
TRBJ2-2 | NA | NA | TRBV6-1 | TGTGCCAGCAGGGACAATTTAGTCACCGGGGAGCTGTTTTTT | CASRDNLVTGELFF
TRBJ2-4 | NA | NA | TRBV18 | TGTGCCAGCTCAGCAAGACGGACAGCCAAAAACATTCAGTACTTC | CASSARRTAKNIQYF
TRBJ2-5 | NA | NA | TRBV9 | TGTGCCAGCAGCGTGTCTCCCTCACCGGGACGGCGGGGACAAGAGACCCAGTACTTC | CASSVSPSPGRRGQETQYF
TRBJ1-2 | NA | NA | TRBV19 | TGTGCCAGTACTCGAACAAGGGAAGCTAACTATGGCTACACCTTC | CASTRTREANYGYTF
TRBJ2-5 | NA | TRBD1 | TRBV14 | TGTGCCAGCAGCTTAAAACAGGGGGGCCAAGAGACCCAGTACTTC | CASSLKQGGQETQYF
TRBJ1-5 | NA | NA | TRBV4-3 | TGCGCCAGCAGCCAACGAGGAAATCAGCCCCAGCATTTT | CASSQRGNQPQHF
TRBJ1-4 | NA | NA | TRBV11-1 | TGTGCCAGCAGCCCGGGGCGAACTAATGAAAAACTGTTTTTT | CASSPGRTNEKLFF
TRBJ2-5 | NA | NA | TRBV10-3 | TGTGCCATCAGTGAGGTGTCCCACGGACAGTACCAAGAGACCCAGTACTTC | CAISEVSHGQYQETQYF
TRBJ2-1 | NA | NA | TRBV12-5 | TGTGCTAGTGCCCCCCGGGGTGGCAATGAGCAGTTCTTC | CASAPRGGNEQFF
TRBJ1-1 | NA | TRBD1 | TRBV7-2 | TGTGCCAGCAGCCTGGGACAGCAGAACACTGAAGCTTTCTTT | CASSLGQQNTEAFF
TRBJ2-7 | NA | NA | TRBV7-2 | TGTGCCAGCAGCTCGCCCAAAGTGGGTTACGAGCAGTACTTC | CASSSPKVGYEQYF